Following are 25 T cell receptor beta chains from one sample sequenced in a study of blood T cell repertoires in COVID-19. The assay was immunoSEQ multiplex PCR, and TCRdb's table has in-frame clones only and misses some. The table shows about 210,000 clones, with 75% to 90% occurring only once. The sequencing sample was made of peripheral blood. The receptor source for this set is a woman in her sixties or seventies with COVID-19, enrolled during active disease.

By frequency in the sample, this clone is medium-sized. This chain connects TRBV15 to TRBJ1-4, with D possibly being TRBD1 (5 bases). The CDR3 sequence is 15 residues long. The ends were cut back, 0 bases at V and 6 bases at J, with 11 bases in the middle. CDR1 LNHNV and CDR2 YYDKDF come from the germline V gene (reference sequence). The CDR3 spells CATSRDPRADEKLFF. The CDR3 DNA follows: TGTGCCACCAGCAGAGATCCCAGGGCAGATGAAAAACTGTTTTTT.

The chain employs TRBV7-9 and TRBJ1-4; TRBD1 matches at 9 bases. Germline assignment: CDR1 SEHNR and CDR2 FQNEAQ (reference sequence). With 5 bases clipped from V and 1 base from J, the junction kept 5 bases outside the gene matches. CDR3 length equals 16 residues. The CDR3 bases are TGTGCCAGCAGCCTGGACAGGGGAGTAACTAATGAAAAACTGTTTTTT. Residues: CASSLDRGVTNEKLFF.

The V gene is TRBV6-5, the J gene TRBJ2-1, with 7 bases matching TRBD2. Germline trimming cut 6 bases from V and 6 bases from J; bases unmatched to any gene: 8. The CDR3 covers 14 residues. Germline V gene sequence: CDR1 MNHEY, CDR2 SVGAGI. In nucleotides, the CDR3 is TGTGCCAGCAGACCTAGCGGAGGGCCCAATGAGCAGTTCTTC. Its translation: CASRPSGGPNEQFF.

CDR3 DNA sequence: TGTGCCAGCAGTTTAAGGGACAGGTACGAGCAGTACTTC. It is translated as CASSLRDRYEQYF. This chain joins TRBV28 and TRBJ2-7; 8 bases are a match to TRBD1. The CDR3 has 13 amino acids. CDR1 and CDR2 (germline): MDHEN, SYDVKM. V gave up 2 bases and J gave up 4 bases; unmatched junction bases: 1.

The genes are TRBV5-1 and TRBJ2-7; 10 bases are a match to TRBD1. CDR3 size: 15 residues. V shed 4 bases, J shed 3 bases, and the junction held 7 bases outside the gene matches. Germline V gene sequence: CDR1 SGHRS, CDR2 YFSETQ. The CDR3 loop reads CASSPQGQGVYEQYF. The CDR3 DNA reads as TGCGCCAGCAGCCCGCAAGGACAGGGGGTCTACGAGCAGTACTTC.

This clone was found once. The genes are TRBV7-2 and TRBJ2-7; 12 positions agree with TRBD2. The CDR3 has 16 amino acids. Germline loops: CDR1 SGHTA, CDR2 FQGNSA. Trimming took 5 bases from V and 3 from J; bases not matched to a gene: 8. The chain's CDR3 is CASSQTSGSALYEQYF. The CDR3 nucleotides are TGTGCCAGCAGCCAGACTAGCGGGAGTGCCCTCTACGAGCAGTACTTC.

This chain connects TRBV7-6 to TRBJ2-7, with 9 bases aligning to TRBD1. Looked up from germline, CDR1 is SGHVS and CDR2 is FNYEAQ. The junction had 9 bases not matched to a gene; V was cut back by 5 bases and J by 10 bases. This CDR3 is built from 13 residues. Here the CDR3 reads CASSPDRGIHQYF. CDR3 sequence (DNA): TGTGCCAGCAGCCCGGACAGGGGAATTCATCAGTACTTC.

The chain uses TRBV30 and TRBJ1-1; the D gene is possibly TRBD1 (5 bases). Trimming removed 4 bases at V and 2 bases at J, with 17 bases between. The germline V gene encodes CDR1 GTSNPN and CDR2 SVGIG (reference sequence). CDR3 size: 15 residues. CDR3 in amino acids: CAWKRPGTANTEAFF. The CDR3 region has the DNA TGTGCCTGGAAACGCCCCGGGACTGCCAACACTGAAGCTTTCTTT.

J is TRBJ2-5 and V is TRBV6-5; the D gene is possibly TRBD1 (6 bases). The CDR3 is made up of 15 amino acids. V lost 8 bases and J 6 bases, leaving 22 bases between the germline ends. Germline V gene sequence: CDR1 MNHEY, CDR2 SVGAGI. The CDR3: CASLSLQGQLQTQYF. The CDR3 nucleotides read TGTGCCAGCCTCTCTCTGCAGGGGCAGCTACAGACCCAGTACTTC.

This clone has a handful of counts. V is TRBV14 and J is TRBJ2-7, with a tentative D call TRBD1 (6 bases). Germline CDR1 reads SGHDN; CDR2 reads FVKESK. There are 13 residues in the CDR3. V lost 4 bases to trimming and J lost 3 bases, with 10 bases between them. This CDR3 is CASSRGQLYEQYF. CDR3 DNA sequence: TGTGCCAGCAGCCGTGGACAGCTCTACGAGCAGTACTTC. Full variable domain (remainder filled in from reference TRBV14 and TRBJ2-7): EAGVTQFPSHSVIEKGQTVTLRCDPISGHDNLYWYRRVMGKEIKFLLHFVKESKQDESGMPNNRFLAERTGGTYSTLKVQPAELEDSGVYFCASSRGQLYEQYFGPGTRLTVT.

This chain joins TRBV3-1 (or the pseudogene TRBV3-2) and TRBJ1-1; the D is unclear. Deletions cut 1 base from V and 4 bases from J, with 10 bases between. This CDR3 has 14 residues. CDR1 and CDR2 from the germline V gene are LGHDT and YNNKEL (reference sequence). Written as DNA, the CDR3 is TGTGCCAGCAGCCAAGCTGTCAGGATCACTGAAGCTTTCTTT. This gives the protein CASSQAVRITEAFF.

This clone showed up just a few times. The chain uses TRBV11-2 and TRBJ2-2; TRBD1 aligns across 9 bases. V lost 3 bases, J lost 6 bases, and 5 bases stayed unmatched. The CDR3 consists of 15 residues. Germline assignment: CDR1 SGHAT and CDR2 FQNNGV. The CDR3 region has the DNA TGTGCCAGCAGCTTTCGACAGGGGGTCCCCGGGGAGCTGTTTTTT. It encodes CASSFRQGVPGELFF.

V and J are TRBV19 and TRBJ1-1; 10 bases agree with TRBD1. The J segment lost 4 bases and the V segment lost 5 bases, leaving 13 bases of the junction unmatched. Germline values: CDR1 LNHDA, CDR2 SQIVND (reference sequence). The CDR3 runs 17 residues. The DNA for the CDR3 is TGTGCCAGTAGTCGTTCCGGGACAGGGGATTCGGGCACTGAAGCTTTCTTT. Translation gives CASSRSGTGDSGTEAFF.

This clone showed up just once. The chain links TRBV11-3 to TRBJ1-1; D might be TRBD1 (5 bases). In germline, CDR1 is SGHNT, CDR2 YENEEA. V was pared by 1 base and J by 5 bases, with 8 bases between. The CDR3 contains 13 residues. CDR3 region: CASSLVRGTEAFF. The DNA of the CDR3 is TGTGCCAGCAGCTTAGTTCGGGGGACTGAAGCTTTCTTT.

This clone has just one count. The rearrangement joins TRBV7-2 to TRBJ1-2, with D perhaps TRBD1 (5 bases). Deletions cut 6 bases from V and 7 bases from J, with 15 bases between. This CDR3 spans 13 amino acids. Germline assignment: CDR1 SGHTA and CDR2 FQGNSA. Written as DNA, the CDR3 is TGTGCCAGCAGTTCAAATTACAGGACTGGCTACACCTTC. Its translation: CASSSNYRTGYTF.

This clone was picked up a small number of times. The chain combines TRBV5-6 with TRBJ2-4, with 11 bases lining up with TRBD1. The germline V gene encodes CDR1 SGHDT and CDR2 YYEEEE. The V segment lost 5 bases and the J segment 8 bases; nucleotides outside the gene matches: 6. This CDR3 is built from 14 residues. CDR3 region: CASRRTGGAYIQYF. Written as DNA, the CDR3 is TGTGCCAGCAGACGGACAGGGGGCGCGTACATTCAGTACTTC. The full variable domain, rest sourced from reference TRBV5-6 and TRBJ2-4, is DAGVTQSPTHLIKTRGQQVTLRCSPKSGHDTVSWYQQALGQGPQFIFQYYEEEERQRGNFPDRFSGHQFPNYSSELNVNALLLGDSALYLCASRRTGGAYIQYFGAGTRLSVL.

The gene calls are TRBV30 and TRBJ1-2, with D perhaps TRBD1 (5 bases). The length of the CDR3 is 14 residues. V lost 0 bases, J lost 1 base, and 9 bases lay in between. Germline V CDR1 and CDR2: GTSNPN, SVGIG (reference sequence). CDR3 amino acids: CAWSVHQGNYGYTF. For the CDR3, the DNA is TGTGCCTGGAGTGTACACCAGGGTAACTATGGCTACACCTTC.

The CDR3 bases are TGTGCCAGCAGTTTGGTGACAGGGGCTCAGGGCTACGAGCAGTACTTC. Translated, it gives CASSLVTGAQGYEQYF. V gene TRBV28 combines with J gene TRBJ2-7; 8 bases are shared with TRBD1. Germline values: CDR1 MDHEN, CDR2 SYDVKM. With V trimmed by 3 bases and J by 3 bases, 10 bases remained unmatched. CDR3 length equals 16 residues.

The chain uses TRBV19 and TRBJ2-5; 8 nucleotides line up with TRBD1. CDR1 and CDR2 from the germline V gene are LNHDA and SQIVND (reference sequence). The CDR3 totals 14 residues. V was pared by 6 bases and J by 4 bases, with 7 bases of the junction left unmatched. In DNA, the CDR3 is TGTGCCAGTAGCCTACAGGGGGTAATAGAGACCCAGTACTTC. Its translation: CASSLQGVIETQYF.

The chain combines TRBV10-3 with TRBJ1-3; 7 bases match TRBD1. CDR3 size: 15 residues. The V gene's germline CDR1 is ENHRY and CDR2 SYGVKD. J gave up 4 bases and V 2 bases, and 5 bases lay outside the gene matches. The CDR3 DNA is TGTGCCATCAGTGAGGACAGGGCCTTGGGAAACACCATATATTTT. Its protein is CAISEDRALGNTIYF.

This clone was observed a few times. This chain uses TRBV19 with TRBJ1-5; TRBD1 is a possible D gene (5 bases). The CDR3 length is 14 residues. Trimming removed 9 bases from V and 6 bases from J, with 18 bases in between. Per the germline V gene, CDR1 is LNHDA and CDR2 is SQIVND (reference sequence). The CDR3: CASRPSRGGQPQHF. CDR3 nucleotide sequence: TGTGCCAGCCGTCCCTCAAGGGGCGGTCAGCCCCAGCATTTT.

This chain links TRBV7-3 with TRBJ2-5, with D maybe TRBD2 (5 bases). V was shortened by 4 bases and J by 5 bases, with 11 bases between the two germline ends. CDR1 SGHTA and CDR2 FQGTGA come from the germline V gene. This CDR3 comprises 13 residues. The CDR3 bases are TGTGCCAGCAGCTCTACACGAGGGGAGACCCAGTACTTC. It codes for CASSSTRGETQYF.

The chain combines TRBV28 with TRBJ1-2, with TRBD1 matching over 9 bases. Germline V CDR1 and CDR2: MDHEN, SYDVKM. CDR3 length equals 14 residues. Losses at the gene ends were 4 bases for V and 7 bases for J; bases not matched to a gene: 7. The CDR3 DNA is TGTGCCAGCAGTTCACAGGGGGCAGGGGGTGGCTACACCTTC. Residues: CASSSQGAGGGYTF.

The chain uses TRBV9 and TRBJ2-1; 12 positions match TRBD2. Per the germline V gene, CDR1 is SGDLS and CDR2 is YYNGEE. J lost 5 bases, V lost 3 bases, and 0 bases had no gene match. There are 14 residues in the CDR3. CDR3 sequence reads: CASSGTSGDNEQFF. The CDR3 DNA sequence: TGTGCCAGCAGCGGGACTAGCGGGGACAATGAGCAGTTCTTC.

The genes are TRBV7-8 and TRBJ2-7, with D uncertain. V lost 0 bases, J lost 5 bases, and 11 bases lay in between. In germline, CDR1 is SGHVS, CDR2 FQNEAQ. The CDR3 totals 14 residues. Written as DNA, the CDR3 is TGTGCCAGCAGCTTAGCGGATAGCTCAAACGAGCAGTACTTC. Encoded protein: CASSLADSSNEQYF.